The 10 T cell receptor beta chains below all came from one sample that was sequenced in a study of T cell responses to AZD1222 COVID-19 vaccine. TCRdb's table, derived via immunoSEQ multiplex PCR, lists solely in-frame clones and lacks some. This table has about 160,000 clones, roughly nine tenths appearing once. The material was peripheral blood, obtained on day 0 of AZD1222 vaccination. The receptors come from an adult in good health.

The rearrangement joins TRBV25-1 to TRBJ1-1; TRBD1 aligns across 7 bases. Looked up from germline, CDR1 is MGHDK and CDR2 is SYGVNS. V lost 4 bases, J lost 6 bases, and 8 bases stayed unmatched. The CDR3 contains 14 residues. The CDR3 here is CASSALTGVAEAFF. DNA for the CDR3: TGTGCCAGCAGTGCGCTAACAGGGGTAGCTGAAGCTTTCTTT. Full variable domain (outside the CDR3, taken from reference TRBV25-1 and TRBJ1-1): EADIYQTPRYLVIGTGKKITLECSQTMGHDKMYWYQQDPGMELHLIHYSYGVNSTEKGDLSSESTVSRIRTEHFPLTLESARPSHTSQYLCASSALTGVAEAFFGQGTRLTVV.

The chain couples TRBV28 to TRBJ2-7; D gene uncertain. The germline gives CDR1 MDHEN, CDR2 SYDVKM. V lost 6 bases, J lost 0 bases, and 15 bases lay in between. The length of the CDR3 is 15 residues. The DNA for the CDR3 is TGTGCCAGCAGACCCGGACGGAGCCTCTCCTACGAGCAGTACTTC. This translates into CASRPGRSLSYEQYF.

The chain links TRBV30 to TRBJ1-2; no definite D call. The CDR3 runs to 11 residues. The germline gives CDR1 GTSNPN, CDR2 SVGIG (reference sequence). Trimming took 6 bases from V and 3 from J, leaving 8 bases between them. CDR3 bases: TGTGCCTGCCCGAGGGACTATGGCTACACCTTC. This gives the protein CACPRDYGYTF.

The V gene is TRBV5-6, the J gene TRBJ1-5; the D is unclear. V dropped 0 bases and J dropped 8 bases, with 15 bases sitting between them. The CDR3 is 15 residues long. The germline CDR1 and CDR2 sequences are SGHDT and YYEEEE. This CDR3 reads CASSLAGAGWKPQHF. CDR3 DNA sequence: TGTGCCAGCAGCTTGGCCGGAGCGGGATGGAAGCCCCAGCATTTT. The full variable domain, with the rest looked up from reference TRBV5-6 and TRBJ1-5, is DAGVTQSPTHLIKTRGQQVTLRCSPKSGHDTVSWYQQALGQGPQFIFQYYEEEERQRGNFPDRFSGHQFPNYSSELNVNALLLGDSALYLCASSLAGAGWKPQHFGDGTRLSIL.

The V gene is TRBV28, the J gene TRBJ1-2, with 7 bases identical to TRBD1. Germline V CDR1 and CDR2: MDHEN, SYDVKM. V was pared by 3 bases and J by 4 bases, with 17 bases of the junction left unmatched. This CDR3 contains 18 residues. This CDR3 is CASSFLGQSYRRVYGYTF. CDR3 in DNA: TGTGCCAGCAGTTTTTTGGGACAGTCCTACCGGAGGGTCTATGGCTACACCTTC.

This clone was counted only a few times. The CDR3 nucleotides read TGCGCCAGCAGCCAGGAGACGGGACTACATAACAATGAGCAGTTCTTC. Translation: CASSQETGLHNNEQFF. The chain recombines TRBV4-3 with TRBJ2-1, with 7 positions matching TRBD2. Germline values: CDR1 LGHNA, CDR2 YSLEER. The CDR3 consists of 16 residues. The V and J ends lost 3 bases and 5 bases, in that order; junction bases with no gene match: 10.

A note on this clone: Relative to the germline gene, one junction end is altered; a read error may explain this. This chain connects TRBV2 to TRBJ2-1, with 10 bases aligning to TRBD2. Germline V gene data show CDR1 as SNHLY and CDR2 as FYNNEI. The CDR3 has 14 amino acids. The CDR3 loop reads CASKVSGGAGEEFF. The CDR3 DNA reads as TGTGCCAGCAAAGTGAGCGGGGGGGCTGGTGAGGAGTTCTTC. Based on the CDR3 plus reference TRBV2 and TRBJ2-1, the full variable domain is EPEVTQTPSHQVTQMGQEVILRCVPISNHLYFYWYRQILGQKVEFLVSFYNNEISEKSEIFDDQFSVERPDGSNFTLKIRSTKLEDSAMYFCASKVSGGAGEEFFGPGTRLTVL.

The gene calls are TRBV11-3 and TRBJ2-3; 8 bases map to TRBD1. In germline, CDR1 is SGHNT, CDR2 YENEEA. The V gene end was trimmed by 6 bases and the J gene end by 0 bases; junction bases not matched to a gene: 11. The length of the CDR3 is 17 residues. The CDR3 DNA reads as TGTGCCAGCAGTCCTAGTTGGACAGGGTCTAGCACAGATACGCAGTATTTT. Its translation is CASSPSWTGSSTDTQYF.

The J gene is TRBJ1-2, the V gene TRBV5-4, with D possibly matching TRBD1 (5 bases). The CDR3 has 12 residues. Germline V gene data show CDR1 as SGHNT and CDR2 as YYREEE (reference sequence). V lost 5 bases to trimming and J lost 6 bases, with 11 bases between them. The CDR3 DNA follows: TGTGCCAGCAGTCCTGGGGGGGATGGCTACACCTTC. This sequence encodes CASSPGGDGYTF. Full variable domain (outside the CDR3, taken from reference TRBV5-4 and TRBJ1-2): ETGVTQSPTHLIKTRGQQVTLRCSSQSGHNTVSWYQQALGQGPQFIFQYYREEENGRGNFPPRFSGLQFPNYSSELNVNALELDDSALYLCASSPGGDGYTFGSGTRLTVV.

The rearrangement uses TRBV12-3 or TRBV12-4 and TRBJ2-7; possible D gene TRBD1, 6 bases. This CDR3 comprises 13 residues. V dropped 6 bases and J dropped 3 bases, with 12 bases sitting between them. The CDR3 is CASSIGTSYEQYF. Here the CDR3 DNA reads TGTGCCAGCAGCATCGGGACAAGCTACGAGCAGTACTTC.